Included here is one TCR beta chain sequence, with context. Its antigen is unidentified. Carrying unique molecular identifiers, the cDNA also gained a universal primer site through template switching. MiXCR, applied by TCRdb to the 5' RACE reads, yields one record per CDR3 protein. In the table there are about 530,000 distinct CDR3 sequences, approximately 20% of which are singletons. The record originates from a study of identical twins. Study-wide results and limits: An excess of low generation probability was shown by twin-shared out-of-frame alpha sequences. Models, which agreed with sharing between unrelated individuals, nonetheless underestimated the out-of-frame TCR alpha sharing seen in monozygotic twins.

CDR1 and CDR2 from the germline V gene are SEHNR and FQNEAQ (reference sequence). V was pared by 1 base and J by 6 bases, with 13 bases between. This CDR3 comprises 15 residues. This sample also belongs to another study, concerning yellow fever vaccine responses in identical twins. From that report: Twins' vaccine T cell response reportedly gave the appearance of partial convergence and partial personalization.

The sample was CD4+ T cells sorted from blood. The chain has TRBV7-9 and TRBJ2-1, with D perhaps TRBD2 (6 bases). The origin of this receptor is a woman under 30 in good health. The CDR3 sequence is CASSLGRGGSNEQFF. CDR3 nucleotides: TGTGCCAGCAGCTTAGGGCGGGGCGGTAGCAATGAGCAGTTCTTC.